This T cell receptor beta chain was documented in a study of T cells in women clearing cervical HPV infection. Overall study results and limits: Repertoire richness, not evenness, was significantly elevated in CIN3+ cases versus controls.

Clones were read by immunoSEQ multiplex PCR, and TCRdb kept only the in-frame ones, dropping some. The listing records some 32,000 clones. As to this clone: Its specificity is unknown.

The sequenced sample was blood buffy coat. The TCR comes from a woman aged 18 to 75 with a cervical HPV16 infection that either progressed to CIN3+ or cleared (not recorded which).

The CDR3 DNA, read in part, is TGTGCCAGCAGCTTAGGGGCAGGGGGCTTCTACGAG. Its protein is CASSLGAGGFYE. The entire CDR3 protein is CASSLGAGGFYEQYF. The rearrangement links TRBV11-2 to TRBJ2-7, with TRBD1 matching over 8 bases. The CDR3 end falls 3 residues outside the read, so it is completed with the germline J gene. The CDR3 spans 15 residues. The ends lost 1 base at V and 3 bases at J; junction bases unmatched: 5. The germline V gene has CDR1 SGHAT and CDR2 FQNNGV.